The 13 T cell receptor beta chains in this list originate from one sample, sequenced in a study of CXCR3-negative and CXCR3-positive naive CD8 T cells. UMI labels and 5' RACE were used to prepare the TRB cDNA libraries. Reprocessing the 5' RACE reads, TCRdb reports a single entry for every CDR3 protein and omits DNA. The sample has just over 60,000 distinct CDR3 sequences. Specimen: naive CXCR3- CD8+ T cells from blood. Indicated subset: CD45RO-CCR7+CD27+CD95- naive CD8+ T cells lacking CXCR3 (TNR3-). The receptors were gathered from a human donor in good health. Some clones in this sample may be carry-over from other donors' samples.

The rearrangement uses TRBV29-1 and TRBJ1-3; TCRdb gives TRBD1 as the D gene, but with no DNA this cannot be confirmed. The CDR3 has 13 amino acids. Looked up from germline, CDR1 is SQVTM and CDR2 is ANQGSEA. The CDR3 here is CSVVPLSGNTIYF.

The J gene is TRBJ1-2, the V gene TRBV5-1; checking the TCRdb D call of TRBD1 is not possible without DNA. CDR1 SGHRS and CDR2 YFSETQ come from the germline V gene. The CDR3 spans 16 residues. CDR3 residues: CASSSTGTGGSYGYTF.

The rearrangement uses TRBV11-3 and TRBJ2-1; the TCRdb D gene call, TRBD2, has no DNA to confirm it. The germline CDR1 and CDR2 sequences are SGHNT and YENEEA. The CDR3 runs 17 residues. This CDR3 is CASSLDQGLAGYNEQFF.

The J gene is TRBJ2-1, the V gene TRBV12-3 or TRBV12-4; the TRBD1 assignment by TCRdb is unverifiable without DNA. There are 15 residues in the CDR3. The CDR3 reads CASSVTVSSYNEQFF.

By frequency, this clonotype registers medium-sized. CDR3 region: CASSQSSSEGNEQFF. The chain couples TRBV7-6 to TRBJ2-1; TCRdb's assignment of TRBD2 cannot be checked, as there is no DNA. Germline CDR1 reads SGHVS; CDR2 reads FNYEAQ. The CDR3 totals 15 residues. Full variable domain (remainder filled in from reference TRBV7-6 and TRBJ2-1): GAGVSQSPRYKVTKRGQDVALRCDPISGHVSLYWYRQALGQGPEFLTYFNYEAQQDKSGLPNDRFSAERPEGSISTLTIQRTEQRDSAMYRCASSQSSSEGNEQFFGPGTRLTVL.

The V and J genes are TRBV29-1 and TRBJ2-7; with no DNA, the TCRdb D assignment of TRBD1 cannot be verified. Germline assignment: CDR1 SQVTM and CDR2 ANQGSEA. CDR3 length: 12 amino acids. The CDR3 spells CSVEEGAYEQYF.

The chain has TRBV5-5 and TRBJ2-1; TCRdb gives TRBD1 as the D gene, but with no DNA this cannot be confirmed. The CDR3 runs 17 residues. Germline V gene sequence: CDR1 SGHKS, CDR2 YYEKEE (reference sequence). This CDR3 reads CASSRTDMAIPPNEQFF.

The V gene is TRBV19, the J gene TRBJ2-1; TCRdb picks TRBD2, but there is no DNA to check that call. The CDR3 covers 13 residues. Per the germline V gene, CDR1 is LNHDA and CDR2 is SQIVND (reference sequence). The CDR3 protein is CASTSGEEDEQFF.

The chain uses TRBV12-3 or TRBV12-4 and TRBJ2-7. The length of the CDR3 is 11 residues. CDR3: CASSADPEQYF.

V and J are TRBV6-2 or TRBV6-3 and TRBJ2-1; TCRdb returns TRBD1, unconfirmable since there is no DNA. Germline V lookup: CDR1 MNHEY, CDR2 SVGEGT. The CDR3 extends over 15 amino acids. CDR3 in amino acids: CASRANRGVGNEQFF.

The V and J genes are TRBV13 and TRBJ2-3; the D gene TCRdb calls, TRBD1, cannot be checked with no DNA. Germline values: CDR1 PRHDT, CDR2 FYEKMQ (reference sequence). The CDR3 is made up of 16 amino acids. CDR3 sequence: CASSSPGRLATDTQYF.

This rearrangement joins TRBV6-4 to TRBJ2-1; TCRdb names TRBD2, which stays unverified in the absence of DNA. The CDR3 is 16 amino acids. Per germline, CDR1 MRHNA and CDR2 SNTAGT. The CDR3 sequence is CASSELTSGSVDEQFF.

The rearrangement links TRBV6-6 to TRBJ2-1; TCRdb selects TRBD1, and the lack of DNA leaves this call unchecked. This CDR3 is built from 17 residues. Germline lookup yields CDR1 MNHNY and CDR2 SVGAGI (reference sequence). CDR3: CASSYYPRDADYNEQFF.